This record looks at one T cell receptor (beta chain) sequence and its context. The antigen is unknown. This sample is drawn from a study of cytomegalovirus exposure and HLA in healthy donors. On the study more broadly: In an early release, HLA-typed donors contributed 77 million or so unique TCR sequences. Overall study findings and caveats: The authors later found HLA-associated TCR beta chains more clonally expanded than equally common others.

This PCR relied on a set of 60 Vbeta primers and 13 Jbeta primers. Method: immunoSEQ multiplex PCR; TCRdb's copy keeps in-frame clones and lacks some. The data hold 150,000 to 200,000 clones, with more than 75% observed a single time. The trim removed 6 bases at V and 8 bases at J, leaving 9 bases unmatched. The CDR3 totals 16 residues. CDR1 SGDLS and CDR2 YYNGEE come from the germline V gene. The sequence came from a girl under three years old in good health and CMV-seronegative. V usage is TRBV9 and J usage is TRBJ2-1, with 15 bases matching TRBD2. Material for sequencing was PBMCs. CDR3 sequence (DNA): TGTGCCAGCACCAAGAGGACTAGCGGGAGGGCCGATGAGCAGTTCTTC. It is translated as CASTKRTSGRADEQFF.